The clone carrying this T cell receptor beta chain has a handful of counts. The primer mix had 60 Vbeta and 13 Jbeta primers. Only in-frame clones appear in the TCRdb table, and some are missing; sequencing was by immunoSEQ multiplex PCR. The data contain 75,000 to 100,000 clones, around 69% of them seen just once; the ten biggest clones take up roughly 19%. These data come from a study of cytomegalovirus exposure and HLA in healthy donors. CDR1 and CDR2 (germline): SEHNR, FQNEAQ (reference sequence). Germline trimming cut 6 bases from V and 4 bases from J; bases unmatched to any gene: 5. CDR3 length: 14 residues.

The V call is TRBV7-9, the J call TRBJ1-2; 10 positions agree with TRBD1. This receptor was obtained from an older woman in good health and CMV-seropositive. The sequencing input was PBMCs. Here the CDR3 DNA reads TGTGCCAGCAGGACAGGGGGCACCGTCTATGGCTACACCTTC. It yields the protein CASRTGGTVYGYTF.